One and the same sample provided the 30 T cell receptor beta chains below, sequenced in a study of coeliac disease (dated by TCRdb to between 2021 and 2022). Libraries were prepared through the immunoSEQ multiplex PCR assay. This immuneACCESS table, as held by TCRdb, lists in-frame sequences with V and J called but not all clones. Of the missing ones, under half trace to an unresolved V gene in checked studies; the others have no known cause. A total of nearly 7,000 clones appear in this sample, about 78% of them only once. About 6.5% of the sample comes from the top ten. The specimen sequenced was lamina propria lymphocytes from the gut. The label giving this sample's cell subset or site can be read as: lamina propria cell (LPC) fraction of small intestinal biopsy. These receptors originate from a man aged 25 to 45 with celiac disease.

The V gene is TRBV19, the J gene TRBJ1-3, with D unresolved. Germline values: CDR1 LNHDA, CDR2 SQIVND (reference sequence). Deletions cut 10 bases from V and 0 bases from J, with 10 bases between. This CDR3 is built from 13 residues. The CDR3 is CATEKRSGNTIYF. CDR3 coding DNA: TGTGCCACTGAGAAACGCTCTGGAAACACCATATATTTT.

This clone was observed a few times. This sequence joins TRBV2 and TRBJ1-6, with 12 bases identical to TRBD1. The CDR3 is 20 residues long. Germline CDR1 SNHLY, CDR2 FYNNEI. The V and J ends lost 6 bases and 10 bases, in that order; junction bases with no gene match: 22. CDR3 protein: CASSKSSGTGGAGSGSPLHF. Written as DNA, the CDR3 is TGTGCCAGCAGCAAGTCCTCAGGGACAGGGGGCGCCGGCAGCGGATCACCCCTCCACTTT.

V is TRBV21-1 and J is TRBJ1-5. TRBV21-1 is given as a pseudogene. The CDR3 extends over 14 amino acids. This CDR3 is CASSKGTYNQAQHF. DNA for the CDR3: TGTGCCAGCAGCAAAGGGACTTACAATCAGGCCCAGCATTTT.

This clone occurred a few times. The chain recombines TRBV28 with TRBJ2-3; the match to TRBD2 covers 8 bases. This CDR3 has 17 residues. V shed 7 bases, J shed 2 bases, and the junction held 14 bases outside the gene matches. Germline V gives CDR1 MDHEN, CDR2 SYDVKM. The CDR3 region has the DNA TGTGCCAGCAATACCTGGGAGCGGGAGTCATCCACAGATACGCAGTATTTT. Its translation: CASNTWERESSTDTQYF.

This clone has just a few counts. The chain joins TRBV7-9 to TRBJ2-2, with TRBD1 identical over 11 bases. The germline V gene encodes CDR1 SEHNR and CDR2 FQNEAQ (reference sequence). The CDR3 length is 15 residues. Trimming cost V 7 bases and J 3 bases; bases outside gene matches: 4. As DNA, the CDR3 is TGTGCCAGCACTATGGGACAGGGGGACACCGGGGAGCTGTTTTTT. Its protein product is CASTMGQGDTGELFF.

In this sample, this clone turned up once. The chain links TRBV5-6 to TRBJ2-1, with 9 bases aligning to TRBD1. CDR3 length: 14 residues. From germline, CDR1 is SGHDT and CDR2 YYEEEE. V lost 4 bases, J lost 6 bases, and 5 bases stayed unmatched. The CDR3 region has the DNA TGTGCCAGCAGCCGGACAGGGGAGACCAATGAGCAGTTCTTC. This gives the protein CASSRTGETNEQFF.

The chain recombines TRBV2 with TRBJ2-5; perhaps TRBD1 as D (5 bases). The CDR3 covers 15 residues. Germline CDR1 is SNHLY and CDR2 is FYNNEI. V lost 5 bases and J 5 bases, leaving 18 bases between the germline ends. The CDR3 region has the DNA TGTGCCAGCAGTTCAAGACGAGGATCAGGGGAGACCCAGTACTTC. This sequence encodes CASSSRRGSGETQYF. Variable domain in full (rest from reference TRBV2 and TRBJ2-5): EPEVTQTPSHQVTQMGQEVILRCVPISNHLYFYWYRQILGQKVEFLVSFYNNEISEKSEIFDDQFSVERPDGSNFTLKIRSTKLEDSAMYFCASSSRRGSGETQYFGPGTRLLVL.

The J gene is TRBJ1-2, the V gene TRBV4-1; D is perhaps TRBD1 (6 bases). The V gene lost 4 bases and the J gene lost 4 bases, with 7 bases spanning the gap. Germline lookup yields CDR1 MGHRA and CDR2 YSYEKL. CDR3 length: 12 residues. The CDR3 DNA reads TGCGCCAGCAGCCCGGACAGCTATGGCTACACCTTC. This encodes CASSPDSYGYTF.

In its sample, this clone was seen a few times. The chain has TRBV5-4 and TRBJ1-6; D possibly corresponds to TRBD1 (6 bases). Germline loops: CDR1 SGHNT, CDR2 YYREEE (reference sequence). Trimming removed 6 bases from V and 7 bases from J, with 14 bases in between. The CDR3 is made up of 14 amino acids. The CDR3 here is CASTSDSGNSPLHF. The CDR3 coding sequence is TGTGCCAGCACCTCGGACAGCGGCAATTCACCCCTCCACTTT.

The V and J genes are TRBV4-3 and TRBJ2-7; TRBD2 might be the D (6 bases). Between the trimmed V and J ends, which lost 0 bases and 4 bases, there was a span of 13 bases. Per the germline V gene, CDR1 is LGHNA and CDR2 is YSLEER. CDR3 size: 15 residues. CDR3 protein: CASSQDLNRGYEQYF. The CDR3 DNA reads TGCGCCAGCAGCCAAGACCTAAATCGGGGGTACGAGCAGTACTTC.

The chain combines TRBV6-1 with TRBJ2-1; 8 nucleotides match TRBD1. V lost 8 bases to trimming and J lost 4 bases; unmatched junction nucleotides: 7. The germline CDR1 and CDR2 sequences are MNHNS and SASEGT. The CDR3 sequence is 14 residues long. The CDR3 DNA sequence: TGTGCCAGCCCGGGACAGGCTAAATACAATGAGCAGTTCTTC. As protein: CASPGQAKYNEQFF.

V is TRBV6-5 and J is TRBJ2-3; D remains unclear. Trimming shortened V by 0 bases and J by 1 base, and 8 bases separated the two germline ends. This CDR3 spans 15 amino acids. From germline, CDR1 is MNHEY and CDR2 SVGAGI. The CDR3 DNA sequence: TGTGCCAGCAGTTACTCCAGGATGGGCACAGATACGCAGTATTTT. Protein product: CASSYSRMGTDTQYF.

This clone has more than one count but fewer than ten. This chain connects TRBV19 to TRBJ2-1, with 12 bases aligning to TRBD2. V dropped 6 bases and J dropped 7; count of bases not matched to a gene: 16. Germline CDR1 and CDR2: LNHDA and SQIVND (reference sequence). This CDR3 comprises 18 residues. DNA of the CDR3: TGTGCCAGTAGCTCCTTAGGACTAGCGGGAAATCTTGGTAATGAGCAGTTCTTC. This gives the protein CASSSLGLAGNLGNEQFF.

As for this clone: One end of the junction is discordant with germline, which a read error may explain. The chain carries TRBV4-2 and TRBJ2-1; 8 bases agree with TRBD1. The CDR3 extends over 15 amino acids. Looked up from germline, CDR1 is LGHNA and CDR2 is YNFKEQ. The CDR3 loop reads CASSPGQGGLNEQLF. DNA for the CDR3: TGTGCCAGCAGCCCAGGACAGGGCGGTTTGAATGAGCAGCTCTTC.

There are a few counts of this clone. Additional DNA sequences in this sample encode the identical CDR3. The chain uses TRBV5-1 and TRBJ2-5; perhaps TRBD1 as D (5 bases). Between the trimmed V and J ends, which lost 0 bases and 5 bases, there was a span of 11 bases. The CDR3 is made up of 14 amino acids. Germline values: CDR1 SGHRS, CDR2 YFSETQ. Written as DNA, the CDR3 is TGCGCCAGCAGCTTGGGGCAGGGTGGTGAGACCCAGTACTTC. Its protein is CASSLGQGGETQYF.

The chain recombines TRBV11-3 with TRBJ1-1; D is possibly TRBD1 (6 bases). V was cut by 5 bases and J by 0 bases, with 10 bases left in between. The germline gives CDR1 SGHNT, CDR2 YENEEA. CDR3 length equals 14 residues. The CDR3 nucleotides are TGTGCCAGCAGCCGTACAGGGTTGAACACTGAAGCTTTCTTT. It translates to CASSRTGLNTEAFF.

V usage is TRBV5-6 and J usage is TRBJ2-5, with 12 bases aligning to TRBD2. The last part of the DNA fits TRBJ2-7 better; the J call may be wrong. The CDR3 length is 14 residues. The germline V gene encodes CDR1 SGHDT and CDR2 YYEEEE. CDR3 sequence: CASRLAGVYYEQYF. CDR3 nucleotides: TGTGCCAGCCGACTAGCGGGAGTTTACTACGAGCAGTACTTC.

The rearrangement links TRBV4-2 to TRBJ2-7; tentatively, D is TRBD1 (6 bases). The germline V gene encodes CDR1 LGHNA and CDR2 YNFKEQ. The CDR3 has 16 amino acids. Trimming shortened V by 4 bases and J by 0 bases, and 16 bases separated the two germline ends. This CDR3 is CASSRDRTESSYEQYF. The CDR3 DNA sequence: TGTGCCAGCAGCCGGGATCGGACAGAGAGCTCCTACGAGCAGTACTTC.

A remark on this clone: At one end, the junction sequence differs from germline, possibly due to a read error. The CDR3 nucleotides read TGTGCCAGCGGGTGGGGAGGGGAGATGAACACTAAAGCTTTCTTT. Translating it yields CASGWGGEMNTKAFF. The V call is TRBV7-2, the J call TRBJ1-1; D possibly corresponds to TRBD1 (5 bases). The CDR3 is made up of 15 amino acids. Germline loops: CDR1 SGHTA, CDR2 FQGNSA.

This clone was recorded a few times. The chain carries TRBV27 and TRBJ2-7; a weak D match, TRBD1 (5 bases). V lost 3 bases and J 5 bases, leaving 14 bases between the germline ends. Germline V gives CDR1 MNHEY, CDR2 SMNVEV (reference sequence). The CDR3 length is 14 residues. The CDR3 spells CASSLGRFYHEQYF. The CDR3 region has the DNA TGTGCCAGCAGTTTGGGGCGGTTTTACCACGAGCAGTACTTC.

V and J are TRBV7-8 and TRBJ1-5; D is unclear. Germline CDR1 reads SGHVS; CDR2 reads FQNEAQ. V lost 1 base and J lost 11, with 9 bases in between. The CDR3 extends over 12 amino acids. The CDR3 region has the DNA TGTGCCAGCAGCTTAGTTTCCTCTGCCCAGCATTTT. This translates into CASSLVSSAQHF.

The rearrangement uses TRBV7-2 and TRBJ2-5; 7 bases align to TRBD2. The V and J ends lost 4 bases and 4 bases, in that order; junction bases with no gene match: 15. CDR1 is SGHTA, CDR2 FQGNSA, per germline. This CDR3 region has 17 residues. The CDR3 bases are TGTGCCAGCAGCTCCCATCCCCTAGCGGTATGGCGAGAGACCCAGTACTTC. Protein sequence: CASSSHPLAVWRETQYF. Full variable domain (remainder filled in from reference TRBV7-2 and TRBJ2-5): GAGVSQSPSNKVTEKGKDVELRCDPISGHTALYWYRQSLGQGLEFLIYFQGNSAPDKSGLPSDRFSAERTGGSVSTLTIQRTQQEDSAVYLCASSSHPLAVWRETQYFGPGTRLLVL.

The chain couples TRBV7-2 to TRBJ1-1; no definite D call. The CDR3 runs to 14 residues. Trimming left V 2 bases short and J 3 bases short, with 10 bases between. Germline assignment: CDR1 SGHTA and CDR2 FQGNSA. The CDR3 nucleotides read TGTGCCAGCAGCTTAACATTGTTTGACACTGAAGCTTTCTTT. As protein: CASSLTLFDTEAFF.

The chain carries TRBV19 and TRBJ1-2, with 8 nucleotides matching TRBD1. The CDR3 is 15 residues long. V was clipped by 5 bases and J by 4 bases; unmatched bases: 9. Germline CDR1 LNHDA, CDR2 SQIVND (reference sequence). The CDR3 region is CASSLNSGTGYGYTF. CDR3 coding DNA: TGTGCCAGTAGTTTAAACTCCGGGACAGGCTATGGCTACACCTTC.

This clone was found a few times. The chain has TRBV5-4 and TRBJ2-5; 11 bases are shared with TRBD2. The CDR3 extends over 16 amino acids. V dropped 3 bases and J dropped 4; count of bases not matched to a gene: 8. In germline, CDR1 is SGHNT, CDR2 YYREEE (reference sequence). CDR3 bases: TGTGCCAGCAGCTCCATTAGCGGGGGGGCCGCAGAGACCCAGTACTTC. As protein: CASSSISGGAAETQYF.

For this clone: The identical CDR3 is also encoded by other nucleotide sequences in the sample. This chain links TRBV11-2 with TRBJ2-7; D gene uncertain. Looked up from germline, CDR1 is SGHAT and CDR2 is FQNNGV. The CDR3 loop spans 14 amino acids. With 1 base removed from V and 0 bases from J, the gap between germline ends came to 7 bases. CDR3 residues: CASSLGFSSYEQYF. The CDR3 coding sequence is TGTGCCAGCAGCTTAGGCTTCAGCTCCTACGAGCAGTACTTC.

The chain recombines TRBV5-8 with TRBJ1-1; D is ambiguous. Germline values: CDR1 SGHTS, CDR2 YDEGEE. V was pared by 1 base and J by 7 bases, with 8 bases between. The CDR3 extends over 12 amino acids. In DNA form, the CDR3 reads TGTGCCAGCAGCTTGTATCAGATTGAAGCTTTCTTT. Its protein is CASSLYQIEAFF.

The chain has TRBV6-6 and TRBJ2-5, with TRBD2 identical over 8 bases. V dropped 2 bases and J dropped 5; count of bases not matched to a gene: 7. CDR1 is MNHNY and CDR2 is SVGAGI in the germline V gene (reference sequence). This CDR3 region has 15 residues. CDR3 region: CASSYGREARETQYF. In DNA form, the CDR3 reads TGTGCCAGCAGTTACGGGCGGGAGGCGCGGGAGACCCAGTACTTC.

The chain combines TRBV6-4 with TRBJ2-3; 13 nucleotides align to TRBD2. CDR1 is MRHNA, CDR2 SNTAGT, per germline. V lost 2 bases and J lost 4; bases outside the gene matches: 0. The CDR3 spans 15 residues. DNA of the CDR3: TGTGCCAGCAGTGACGGGACTAGCGGGGCAGATACGCAGTATTTT. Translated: CASSDGTSGADTQYF.

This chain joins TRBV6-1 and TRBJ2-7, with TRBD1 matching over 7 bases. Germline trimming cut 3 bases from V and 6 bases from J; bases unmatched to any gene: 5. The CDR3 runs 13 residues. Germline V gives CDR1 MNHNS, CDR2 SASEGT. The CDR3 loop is CASSDQQGSEQYF. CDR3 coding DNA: TGTGCCAGCAGTGACCAACAGGGGTCCGAGCAGTACTTC.